These T cell receptor beta chains were read from a single sample in a study of PD-1 blockade in mismatch repair-deficient tumors. The assay was immunoSEQ multiplex PCR, and TCRdb's table has in-frame clones only and misses some. The sample yields approximately 79,000 clones, approximately 80% seen once. The specimen comprised peripheral blood, sampled 44 weeks after starting pembrolizumab. The receptors come from an adult with mismatch repair-deficient cancer. The CDR3 runs from the conserved cysteine through the conserved F or W. The D gene is left open where the match is weak. The size of a clone is reported for some rows only, either as once, few or many, or as a class for expanded clones.

CDR3: CASSPGQGHYNEQFF
DNA: TGTGCCAGTAGTCCGGGACAGGGGCACTACAATGAGCAGTTCTTC
size: -
D: TRBD1
V: TRBV19
J: TRBJ2-1

CDR3: CASSRLAGGIYEQYF
DNA: TGTGCCAGCAGCCGACTAGCGGGAGGTATCTACGAGCAGTACTTC
size: -
D: TRBD2
V: TRBV27
J: TRBJ2-7

CDR3: CASSEFRSGRTDEQFF
DNA: TGTGCCAGCAGTGAATTCCGAAGCGGGAGAACGGATGAGCAGTTCTTC
size: -
D: TRBD2
V: TRBV25-1
J: TRBJ2-1

CDR3: CASSLSGLSGELFF
DNA: TGTGCCAGCAGTTTATCGGGTTTGTCCGGGGAGCTGTTTTTT
size: -
D: -
V: TRBV27
J: TRBJ2-2

CDR3: CASGNAGAGELFF
DNA: TGTGCCAGCGGTAATGCTGGTGCCGGGGAGCTGTTTTTT
size: -
D: -
V: TRBV2
J: TRBJ2-2

CDR3: CASSLTPGRALSTVSTDTQYF
DNA: TGCGCCAGCAGCTTGACCCCAGGCAGGGCTCTAAGCACGGTCAGCACAGATACGCAGTATTTT
size: few
D: -
V: TRBV5-1
J: TRBJ2-3

CDR3: CASSLQAGTYNEQFF
DNA: TGTGCCAGCAGCTTACAGGCAGGTACCTACAATGAGCAGTTCTTC
size: once
D: -
V: TRBV7-2
J: TRBJ2-1

CDR3: CASSHPSVGKNIQYF
DNA: TGCGCCAGCAGCCATCCCAGTGTGGGCAAAAACATTCAGTACTTC
size: -
D: -
V: TRBV4-1
J: TRBJ2-4

CDR3: CASSELAGGSYNEQFF
DNA: TGTGCCAGCAGCGAGCTAGCGGGAGGGTCCTACAATGAGCAGTTCTTC
size: -
D: TRBD2
V: TRBV7-3
J: TRBJ2-1

CDR3: CASSLLAGGPTNEQFF
DNA: TGTGCCAGCAGCTTGTTAGCGGGAGGGCCGACGAATGAGCAGTTCTTC
size: -
D: TRBD2
V: TRBV7-2
J: TRBJ2-1

CDR3: CASSQELLETDTQYF
DNA: TGTGCCAGCAGCCAAGAGCTCCTAGAAACAGATACGCAGTATTTT
size: once
D: -
V: TRBV5-5
J: TRBJ2-3

CDR3: CASSRDSQETQYF
DNA: TGTGCCAGCAGCCGAGACAGTCAAGAGACCCAGTACTTC
size: few
D: -
V: TRBV7-9
J: TRBJ2-5

CDR3: CASSPQGEDEQYF
DNA: TGCGCCAGCAGCCCCCAGGGAGAGGACGAGCAGTACTTC
size: -
D: -
V: TRBV5-4
J: TRBJ2-7

CDR3: CASSLGWDANTGELFF
DNA: TGTGCCAGCAGCTTAGGTTGGGACGCGAACACCGGGGAGCTGTTTTTT
size: -
D: -
V: TRBV7-6
J: TRBJ2-2

CDR3: CSVAGTGVSYEQYF
DNA: TGCAGCGTTGCCGGGACAGGGGTTTCCTACGAGCAGTACTTC
size: -
D: TRBD1
V: TRBV29-1
J: TRBJ2-7

CDR3: CASSMLLEDTEAFF
DNA: TGTGCCAGTAGTATGCTCCTGGAGGACACTGAAGCTTTCTTT
size: -
D: -
V: TRBV19
J: TRBJ1-1

CDR3: CASSVAGSVSDTQYF
DNA: TGTGCCAGCAGCGTAGCAGGGTCCGTATCCGATACGCAGTATTTT
size: -
D: -
V: TRBV9
J: TRBJ2-3

CDR3: CASSFPTGGETQYF
DNA: TGTGCCAGCAGTTTCCCGACGGGGGGGGAGACCCAGTACTTC
size: -
D: TRBD2
V: TRBV6-6
J: TRBJ2-5

CDR3: CSARDKPNTGELFF
DNA: TGCAGCGCCCGGGACAAACCGAACACCGGGGAGCTGTTTTTT
size: -
D: -
V: TRBV29-1
J: TRBJ2-2

CDR3: CASRSRGLSYEQYF
DNA: TGTGCCAGCAGGTCCAGAGGTCTCTCCTACGAGCAGTACTTC
size: -
D: -
V: TRBV6-6
J: TRBJ2-7

CDR3: CASKESYNEQFF
DNA: TGTGCCAGCAAGGAATCCTACAATGAGCAGTTCTTC
size: -
D: -
V: TRBV25-1
J: TRBJ2-1

CDR3: CASSSPGTYSNQPQHF
DNA: TGTGCCAGCAGTTCGCCGGGGACATATAGCAATCAGCCCCAGCATTTT
size: -
D: -
V: TRBV2
J: TRBJ1-5

CDR3: CASSEGSYEQYF
DNA: TGTGCCAGCAGTGAGGGCTCATACGAGCAGTACTTC
size: -
D: -
V: TRBV2
J: TRBJ2-7

CDR3: CASSPTGSSYEQYF
DNA: TGTGCCAGCAGTCCTACAGGTAGCTCCTACGAGCAGTACTTC
size: -
D: -
V: TRBV7-9
J: TRBJ2-7